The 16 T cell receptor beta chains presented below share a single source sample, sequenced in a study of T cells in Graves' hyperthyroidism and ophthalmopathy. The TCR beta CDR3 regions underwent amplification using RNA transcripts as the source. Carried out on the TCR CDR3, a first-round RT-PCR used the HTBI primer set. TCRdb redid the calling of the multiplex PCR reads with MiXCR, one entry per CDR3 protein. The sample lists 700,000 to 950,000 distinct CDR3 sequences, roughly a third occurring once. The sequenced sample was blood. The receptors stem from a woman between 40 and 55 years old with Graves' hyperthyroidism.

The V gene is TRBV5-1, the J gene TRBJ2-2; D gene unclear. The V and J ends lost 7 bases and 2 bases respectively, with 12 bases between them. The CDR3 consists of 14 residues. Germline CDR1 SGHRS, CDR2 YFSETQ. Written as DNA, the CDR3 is TGCGCCAGCTTCCGACTCGAAAACACCGGGGAGCTGTTTTTT. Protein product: CASFRLENTGELFF.

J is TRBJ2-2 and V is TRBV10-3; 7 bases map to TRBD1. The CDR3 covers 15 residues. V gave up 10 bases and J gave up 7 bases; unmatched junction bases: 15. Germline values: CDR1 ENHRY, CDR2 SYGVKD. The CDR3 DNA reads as TGTGCCAGCTTTTTCCTGGCAGGGGGAGACGGGGAGCTGTTTTTT. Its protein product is CASFFLAGGDGELFF.

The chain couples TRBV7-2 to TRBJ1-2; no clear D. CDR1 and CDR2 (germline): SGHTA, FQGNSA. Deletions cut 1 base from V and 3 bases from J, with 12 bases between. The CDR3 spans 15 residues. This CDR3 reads CASSLGSGRDYGYTF. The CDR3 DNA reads TGTGCCAGCAGCTTAGGGAGTGGCAGAGACTATGGCTACACCTTC.

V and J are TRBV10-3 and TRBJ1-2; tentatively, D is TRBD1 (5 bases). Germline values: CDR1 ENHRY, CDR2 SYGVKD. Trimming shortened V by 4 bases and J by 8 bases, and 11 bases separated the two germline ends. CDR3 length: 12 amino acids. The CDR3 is CAISGAGRGYTF. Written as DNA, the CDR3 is TGTGCCATCAGTGGGGCAGGGAGAGGCTACACCTTC.

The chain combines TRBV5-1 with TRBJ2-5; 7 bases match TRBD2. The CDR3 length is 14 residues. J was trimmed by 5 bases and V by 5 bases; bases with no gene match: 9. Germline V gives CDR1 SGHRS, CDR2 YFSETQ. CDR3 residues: CASSSAGEGETQYF. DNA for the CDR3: TGCGCCAGCAGTTCTGCGGGAGAAGGGGAGACCCAGTACTTC.

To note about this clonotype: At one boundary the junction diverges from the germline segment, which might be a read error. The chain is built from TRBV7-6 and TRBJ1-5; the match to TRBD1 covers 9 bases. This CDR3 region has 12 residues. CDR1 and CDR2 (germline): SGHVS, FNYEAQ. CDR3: CGGQGRYQPQHF. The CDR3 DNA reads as TGCGGGGGACAGGGAAGGTATCAGCCCCAGCATTTT.

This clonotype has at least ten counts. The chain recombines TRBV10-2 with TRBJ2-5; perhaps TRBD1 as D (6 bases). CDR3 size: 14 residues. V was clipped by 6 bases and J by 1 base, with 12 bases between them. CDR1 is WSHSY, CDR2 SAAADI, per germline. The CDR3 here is CASRGRTVQETQYF. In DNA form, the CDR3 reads TGCGCCAGCAGGGGACGGACAGTCCAAGAGACCCAGTACTTC.

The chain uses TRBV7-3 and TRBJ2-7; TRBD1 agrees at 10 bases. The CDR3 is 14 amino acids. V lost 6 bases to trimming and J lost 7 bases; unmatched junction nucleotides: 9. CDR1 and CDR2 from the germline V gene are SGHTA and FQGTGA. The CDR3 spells CASRTGQGSGEQYF. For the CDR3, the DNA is TGTGCCAGCAGAACGGGACAGGGGTCCGGGGAGCAGTACTTC.

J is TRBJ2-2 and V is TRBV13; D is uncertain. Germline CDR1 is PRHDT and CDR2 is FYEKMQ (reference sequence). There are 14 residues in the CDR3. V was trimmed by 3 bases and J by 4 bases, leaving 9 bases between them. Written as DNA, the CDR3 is TGTGCCAGCAGCTTCGAAATGGCCACCGGGGAGCTGTTTTTT. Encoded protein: CASSFEMATGELFF.

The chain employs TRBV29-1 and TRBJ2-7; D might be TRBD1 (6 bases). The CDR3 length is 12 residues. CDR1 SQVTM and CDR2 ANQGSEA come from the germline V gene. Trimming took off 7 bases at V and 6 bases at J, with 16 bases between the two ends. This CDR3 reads CSGAGVSLEQYF. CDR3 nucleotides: TGCAGCGGGGCAGGGGTATCCCTCGAGCAGTACTTC.

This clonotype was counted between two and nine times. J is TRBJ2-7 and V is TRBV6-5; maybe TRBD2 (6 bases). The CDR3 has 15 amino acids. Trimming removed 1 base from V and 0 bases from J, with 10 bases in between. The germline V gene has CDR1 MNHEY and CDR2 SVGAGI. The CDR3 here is CASSYWAGSSYEQYF. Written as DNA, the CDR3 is TGTGCCAGCAGTTACTGGGCCGGGAGCTCCTACGAGCAGTACTTC.

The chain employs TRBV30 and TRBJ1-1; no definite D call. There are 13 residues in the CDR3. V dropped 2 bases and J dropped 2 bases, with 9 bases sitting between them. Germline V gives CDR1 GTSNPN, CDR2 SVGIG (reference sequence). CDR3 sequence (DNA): TGTGCCTGGAGTCAACAGACTAACACTGAAGCTTTCTTT. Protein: CAWSQQTNTEAFF.

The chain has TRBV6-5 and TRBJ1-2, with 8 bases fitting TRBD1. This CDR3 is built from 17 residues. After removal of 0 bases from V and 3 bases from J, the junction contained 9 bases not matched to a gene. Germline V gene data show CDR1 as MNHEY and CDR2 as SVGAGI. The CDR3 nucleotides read TGTGCCAGCAGTTACTCGGACAGGGTTGATTTTGACTATGGCTACACCTTC. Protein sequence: CASSYSDRVDFDYGYTF.

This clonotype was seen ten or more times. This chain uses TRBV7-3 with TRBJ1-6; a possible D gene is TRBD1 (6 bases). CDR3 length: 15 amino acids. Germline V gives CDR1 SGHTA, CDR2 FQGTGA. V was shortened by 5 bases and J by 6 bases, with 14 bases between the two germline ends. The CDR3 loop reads CASSPLGGINSPLHF. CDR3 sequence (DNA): TGTGCCAGCAGCCCGTTAGGGGGAATTAATTCACCCCTCCACTTT.

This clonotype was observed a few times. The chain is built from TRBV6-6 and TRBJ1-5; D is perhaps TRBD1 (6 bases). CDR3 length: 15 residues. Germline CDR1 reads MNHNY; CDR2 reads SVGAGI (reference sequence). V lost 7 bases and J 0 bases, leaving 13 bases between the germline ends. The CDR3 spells CASKRTEYSNQPQHF. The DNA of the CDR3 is TGTGCCAGCAAAAGGACAGAGTATAGCAATCAGCCCCAGCATTTT.

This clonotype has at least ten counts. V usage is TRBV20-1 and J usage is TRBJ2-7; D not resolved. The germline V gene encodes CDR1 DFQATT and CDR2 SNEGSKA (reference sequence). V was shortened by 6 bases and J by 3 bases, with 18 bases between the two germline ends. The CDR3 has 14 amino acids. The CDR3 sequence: CSAPLLGTGYEQYF. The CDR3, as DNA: TGCAGTGCACCGCTCCTTGGTACGGGCTACGAGCAGTACTTC.